This TCR beta chain emerged from a study of blood T cell repertoires in COVID-19. About the research overall: Both acute and convalescent COVID-19 samples were obtained from the United States, Italy and Spain.

Germline values: CDR1 LNHDA, CDR2 SQIVND (reference sequence). The CDR3 is 14 amino acids. V was clipped by 7 bases and J by 2 bases; unmatched bases: 5. Original processing methods: The assay estimated nucleated cells by amplifying reference gene primers. Sequenced by immunoSEQ multiplex PCR; TCRdb stores in-frame clones only, minus some. V, J and clone size are taken as reported in that table, and D and trimming were inferred from the DNA itself. The data contain 78,000 or so clones, about 83% of them singletons. Sequenced material: peripheral blood. The receptor comes from a human donor in a cohort sampled during active COVID-19. This sequence joins TRBV19 and TRBJ1-5, with 7 positions matching TRBD1. For the CDR3, the DNA is TGTGCCAGTATAGGGACAGACCGCAATCAGCCCCAGCATTTT. It specifies CASIGTDRNQPQHF.